One sample yielded the 11 T cell receptor beta chains listed below, sequenced in a study of OX40 agonist ivuxolimab in advanced cancers. The table came from immunoSEQ multiplex PCR; TCRdb's copy has only in-frame clones and leaves some out. The table has fewer than 65,000 clones, nearly 90% seen once; the top ten hold approximately 0.3%. Sequenced material: CD4+ or CD8+ T cells sorted from blood, taken in a trial of the OX40 agonist ivuxolimab. The receptors were gathered from an adult with an advanced solid tumor such as melanoma, head and neck, liver or kidney cancer.

The rearrangement joins TRBV30 to TRBJ1-1; D gene unclear. Germline assignment: CDR1 GTSNPN and CDR2 SVGIG (reference sequence). This CDR3 comprises 15 residues. V was cut by 3 bases and J by 2 bases, with 16 bases left in between. CDR3 nucleotide sequence: TGTGCCTGGAGGAACACGCGGGAATACAACACTGAAGCTTTCTTT. Protein product: CAWRNTREYNTEAFF.

The gene calls are TRBV6-4 and TRBJ2-1, with 12 bases lining up with TRBD2. The CDR3 spans 19 residues. Germline V gene data show CDR1 as MRHNA and CDR2 as SNTAGT. V gave up 6 bases and J gave up 0 bases; unmatched junction bases: 12. The CDR3 spells CASSQGGLAGSSSYNEQFF. For the CDR3, the DNA is TGTGCCAGCAGCCAAGGGGGACTAGCGGGCTCTAGCTCCTACAATGAGCAGTTCTTC.

The CDR3 DNA reads as TGCGCCAGCAGCCAAGCGCAGGGATCAGGGGGACCCCTCCACTTT. Its protein is CASSQAQGSGGPLHF. The genes are TRBV4-1 and TRBJ1-6; 7 positions match TRBD1. Trimming took 1 base from V and 12 from J; bases not matched to a gene: 9. The germline V gene encodes CDR1 MGHRA and CDR2 YSYEKL. The CDR3 is 15 amino acids.

V usage is TRBV19 and J usage is TRBJ2-7; D is ambiguous. This CDR3 is built from 15 residues. Germline V gene lookup returns CDR1 LNHDA and CDR2 SQIVND (reference sequence). The V end was cut by 2 bases, the J end by 4 bases, with 15 bases between. The CDR3 sequence is CASSISLGTEYEQYF. The CDR3 bases are TGTGCCAGTAGTATATCCCTGGGAACCGAGTACGAGCAGTACTTC.

The V gene is TRBV7-9, the J gene TRBJ2-3, with 8 positions matching TRBD1. CDR1 is SEHNR, CDR2 FQNEAQ, per germline (reference sequence). This CDR3 is 16 amino acids long. The V and J ends lost 5 bases and 5 bases, in that order; junction bases with no gene match: 12. CDR3 nucleotide sequence: TGTGCCAGCAGCATCGCCCTTCAGGGGGCCGGAGATACGCAGTATTTT. Protein product: CASSIALQGAGDTQYF.

The chain recombines TRBV30 with TRBJ1-5; possibly TRBD1 for D (6 bases). The germline V gene has CDR1 GTSNPN and CDR2 SVGIG (reference sequence). This CDR3 has 13 residues. Trimming cost V 0 bases and J 5 bases, with 8 bases left between them. CDR3 sequence: CAWSVGGDQPQHF. The CDR3 DNA is TGTGCCTGGAGTGTAGGGGGGGATCAGCCCCAGCATTTT.

A note on this clone: The sample has other DNA sequences that encode this CDR3 too. This chain uses TRBV25-1 with TRBJ2-1, with a possible D match to TRBD2 (5 bases). Trimming took 2 bases from V and 6 from J, leaving 8 bases between them. CDR1 and CDR2 from the germline V gene are MGHDK and SYGVNS. CDR3 size: 13 residues. As DNA, the CDR3 is TGTGCCAGCAGTGAACCCGGGGTCAATGAGCAGTTCTTC. Amino acids: CASSEPGVNEQFF.

The rearrangement links TRBV4-2 to TRBJ2-7; 8 bases map to TRBD2. Germline V gene sequence: CDR1 LGHNA, CDR2 YNFKEQ. V shed 1 base, J shed 0 bases, and the junction held 5 bases outside the gene matches. CDR3 size: 16 residues. CDR3 DNA: TGTGCCAGCAGCCAAGGGACCGGGACTAGCTCCTACGAGCAGTACTTC. This gives the protein CASSQGTGTSSYEQYF.

The V and J genes are TRBV7-9 and TRBJ2-7; TRBD1 aligns across 10 bases. The CDR3 loop spans 16 amino acids. Germline-derived CDR1 and CDR2 are SEHNR and FQNEAQ (reference sequence). Losses at the gene ends were 5 bases for V and 7 bases for J; bases not matched to a gene: 14. The CDR3 loop is CASSTRRTGGLREQYF. CDR3 DNA: TGTGCCAGCAGCACCCGAAGGACAGGGGGGCTGAGGGAGCAGTACTTC.

This clone came up once. The chain employs TRBV7-9 and TRBJ2-2, with D perhaps matching TRBD1 (6 bases). From germline, CDR1 is SEHNR and CDR2 FQNEAQ (reference sequence). The CDR3 covers 15 residues. V lost 7 bases and J lost 1, with 13 bases in between. The CDR3 sequence is CASTYWGLNTGELFF. The CDR3 DNA follows: TGTGCCAGCACATACTGGGGGCTGAACACCGGGGAGCTGTTTTTT. Filled out from reference TRBV7-9 and TRBJ2-2, the complete variable domain reads DTGVSQNPRHKITKRGQNVTFRCDPISEHNRLYWYRQTLGQGPEFLTYFQNEAQLEKSRLLSDRFSAERPKGSFSTLEIQRTEQGDSAMYLCASTYWGLNTGELFFGEGSRLTVL.

CDR3 sequence: CASVGPSRATNEKLFF. Written as DNA, the CDR3 is TGTGCCAGTGTAGGTCCCAGCCGGGCAACTAATGAAAAACTGTTTTTT. The chain joins TRBV2 to TRBJ1-4; D is undetermined. CDR1 and CDR2 from the germline V gene are SNHLY and FYNNEI. Trimming took 9 bases from V and 0 from J, leaving 17 bases between them. The CDR3 is 16 residues long. Supplemented by reference TRBV2 and TRBJ1-4, the full variable domain reads EPEVTQTPSHQVTQMGQEVILRCVPISNHLYFYWYRQILGQKVEFLVSFYNNEISEKSEIFDDQFSVERPDGSNFTLKIRSTKLEDSAMYFCASVGPSRATNEKLFFGSGTQLSVL.